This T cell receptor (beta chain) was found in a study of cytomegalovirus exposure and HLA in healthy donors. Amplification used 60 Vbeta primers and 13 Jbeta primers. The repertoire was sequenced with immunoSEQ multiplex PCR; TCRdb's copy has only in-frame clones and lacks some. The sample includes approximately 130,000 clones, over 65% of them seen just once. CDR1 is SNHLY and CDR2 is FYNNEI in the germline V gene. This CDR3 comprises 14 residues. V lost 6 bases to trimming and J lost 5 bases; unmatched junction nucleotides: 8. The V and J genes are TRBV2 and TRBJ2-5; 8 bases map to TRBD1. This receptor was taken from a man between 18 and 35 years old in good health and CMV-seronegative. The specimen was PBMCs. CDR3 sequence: CASRRQGTGETQYF. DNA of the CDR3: TGTGCCAGCAGAAGACAGGGGACGGGGGAGACCCAGTACTTC.